These 16 T cell receptor beta chains share one sample of origin, sequenced in a study of radiation and T cells in renal cell carcinoma. Measured with immunoSEQ multiplex PCR; TCRdb has only the in-frame clones, and not every one. In the table there are 140,000 to 150,000 clones, around nine tenths of which are singletons. Time point specified: blood 4 weeks post-SBRT, at nephrectomy. The treatment denotes: 15 Gy SBRT to primary tumor, nephrectomy 4 weeks later. The sample was blood, taken from a patient whose treatment included radiotherapy and nephrectomy. Receptors were obtained from a woman aged 45-60 years with renal cell carcinoma.

There are a few counts of this clone. This chain links TRBV10-3 with TRBJ2-3; 12 bases align to TRBD2. The CDR3 runs 16 residues. Looked up from germline, CDR1 is ENHRY and CDR2 is SYGVKD. Losses at the gene ends were 0 bases for V and 4 bases for J; bases not matched to a gene: 2. The CDR3 loop is CAISESLAGGADTQYF. Written as DNA, the CDR3 is TGTGCCATCAGTGAGTCGCTAGCGGGGGGGGCAGATACGCAGTATTTT.

In this sample, this clone turned up once. This rearrangement joins TRBV7-9 to TRBJ2-3; perhaps TRBD1 as D (5 bases). The CDR3 has 14 residues. V was clipped by 1 base and J by 4 bases, with 9 bases between them. Germline V CDR1 and CDR2: SEHNR, FQNEAQ (reference sequence). The CDR3 region is CASSLGGPSDTQYF. DNA of the CDR3: TGTGCCAGCAGCTTAGGGGGCCCCTCAGATACGCAGTATTTT.

The rearrangement joins TRBV30 to TRBJ2-7; 12 nucleotides match TRBD1. Germline V lookup: CDR1 GTSNPN, CDR2 SVGIG (reference sequence). CDR3 length equals 14 residues. The trim removed 4 bases at V and 4 bases at J, leaving 5 bases unmatched. Here the CDR3 DNA reads TGTGCCTGGAACCGGGACAGGGGGCCTTACGAGCAGTACTTC. Translated, it gives CAWNRDRGPYEQYF.

The chain links TRBV5-1 to TRBJ1-1, with D uncertain. Germline-derived CDR1 and CDR2 are SGHRS and YFSETQ. This CDR3 has 13 amino acids. V lost 6 bases and J 2 bases, leaving 11 bases between the germline ends. As DNA, the CDR3 is TGCGCCAGCACGGTCTTAGAAAACACTGAAGCTTTCTTT. Residues: CASTVLENTEAFF.

The V and J genes are TRBV6-5 and TRBJ2-3; the D call may be TRBD1 or TRBD2 (5 bases each). This CDR3 is 12 amino acids long. Germline CDR1 is MNHEY and CDR2 is SVGAGI. With 8 bases removed from V and 6 bases from J, the gap between germline ends came to 12 bases. The chain's CDR3 is CASGGLADTQYF. The CDR3 DNA reads as TGTGCCAGCGGGGGTCTAGCCGATACGCAGTATTTT.

Note on this clone: The junction and the germline gene differ at one end; a read error may be behind it. The V call is TRBV6-1, the J call TRBJ1-6, with D tentatively TRBD1 (5 bases). Per the germline V gene, CDR1 is MNHNS and CDR2 is SASEGT. The CDR3 sequence is 14 residues long. The CDR3 region is CASKFGGINSPPHF. CDR3 in DNA: TGTGCCAGCAAGTTCGGGGGAATCAATTCACCCCCCCACTTT.

The V gene is TRBV10-2, the J gene TRBJ2-7, with 11 nucleotides matching TRBD1. CDR3 length equals 14 residues. The V and J ends lost 6 bases and 2 bases, in that order; junction bases with no gene match: 3. Germline V CDR1 and CDR2: WSHSY, SAAADI. CDR3 in amino acids: CASRKGQGAYEQYF. The DNA of the CDR3 is TGCGCCAGCAGGAAGGGACAGGGGGCCTACGAGCAGTACTTC.

This chain uses TRBV6-1 with TRBJ2-6; D possibly corresponds to TRBD1 (6 bases). Trimming shortened V by 0 bases and J by 4 bases, and 10 bases separated the two germline ends. Germline CDR1 reads MNHNS; CDR2 reads SASEGT. The CDR3 extends over 16 amino acids. The CDR3 DNA is TGTGCCAGCAGTGAAGCGGACAGCTCGGGGGCCAACGTCCTGACTTTC. It translates to CASSEADSSGANVLTF.

The V gene is TRBV27, the J gene TRBJ2-7; no reliable D call. This CDR3 region has 15 residues. CDR1 is MNHEY and CDR2 is SMNVEV in the germline V gene (reference sequence). Trimming took off 2 bases at V and 0 bases at J, with 11 bases between the two ends. CDR3: CASSLAQSFSYEQYF. The CDR3 DNA sequence: TGTGCCAGCAGTTTAGCACAGTCGTTCTCCTACGAGCAGTACTTC.

The chain combines TRBV6-1 with TRBJ1-3; no definite D call. The CDR3 loop spans 15 amino acids. Germline loops: CDR1 MNHNS, CDR2 SASEGT. The germline V and J ends were trimmed by 2 bases and 0 bases, with 8 bases remaining between them. CDR3 residues: CASSELGSSGNTIYF. CDR3 DNA sequence: TGTGCCAGCAGTGAACTTGGCAGCTCTGGAAACACCATATATTTT.

The chain carries TRBV11-2 and TRBJ2-7, with D unclear. V was clipped by 0 bases and J by 3 bases, with 6 bases between them. Germline V gene lookup returns CDR1 SGHAT and CDR2 FQNNGV. This CDR3 region has 13 residues. The CDR3 loop is CASSLERVYEQYF. The CDR3 nucleotides read TGTGCCAGCAGCTTAGAAAGGGTCTACGAGCAGTACTTC.

V and J are TRBV7-2 and TRBJ2-3, with unresolved D. In germline, CDR1 is SGHTA, CDR2 FQGNSA. The CDR3 spans 16 residues. The V end was cut by 4 bases, the J end by 0 bases, with 14 bases between. Written as DNA, the CDR3 is TGTGCCAGCAGCTCCAGTAGGGCCGTTAGCACAGATACGCAGTATTTT. Its protein product is CASSSSRAVSTDTQYF.

Regarding this clone: Additional DNA sequences in this sample encode the identical CDR3. The chain couples TRBV7-2 to TRBJ2-3; 8 nucleotides line up with TRBD2. The CDR3 consists of 14 residues. From germline, CDR1 is SGHTA and CDR2 FQGNSA. Germline trimming cut 2 bases from V and 3 bases from J; bases unmatched to any gene: 1. The CDR3 spells CASSLTSGTDTQYF. In DNA, the CDR3 is TGTGCCAGCAGCTTAACTAGCGGTACAGATACGCAGTATTTT.

This chain uses TRBV19 with TRBJ1-1; unclear D gene. Trimming took off 6 bases at V and 0 bases at J, with 8 bases between the two ends. The CDR3 is 13 residues long. Germline V gene data show CDR1 as LNHDA and CDR2 as SQIVND (reference sequence). The CDR3 is CASSRSMNTEAFF. As DNA, the CDR3 is TGTGCCAGTAGCAGAAGTATGAACACTGAAGCTTTCTTT. The full variable domain, completed using reference TRBV19 and TRBJ1-1, is DGGITQSPKYLFRKEGQNVTLSCEQNLNHDAMYWYRQDPGQGLRLIYYSQIVNDFQKGDIAEGYSVSREKKESFPLTVTSAQKNPTAFYLCASSRSMNTEAFFGQGTRLTVV.

The chain recombines TRBV7-2 with TRBJ2-1; 10 nucleotides line up with TRBD2. The length of the CDR3 is 14 residues. CDR1 and CDR2 (germline): SGHTA, FQGNSA. Trimming cost V 1 base and J 9 bases; bases outside gene matches: 3. The CDR3 region has the DNA TGTGCCAGCAGCTTAGGACTAGCGGGTATTGAGCAGTTCTTC. This translates into CASSLGLAGIEQFF.

The chain links TRBV9 to TRBJ1-4; D is undetermined. Looked up from germline, CDR1 is SGDLS and CDR2 is YYNGEE. Trimming pared 0 bases from V and 4 bases from J, leaving 16 bases between. The CDR3 contains 17 residues. CDR3 in amino acids: CASSVGSGRLVNEKLFF. The CDR3 DNA sequence: TGTGCCAGCAGCGTAGGTAGTGGGAGGCTCGTTAATGAAAAACTGTTTTTT.